Here is one T cell receptor (beta chain) with its context. The data derive from a study of blood T cell repertoires in COVID-19. Study at large: The United States, Italy and Spain were the sources of the acute and convalescent COVID-19 samples.

V shed 0 bases and J shed 4 bases, with 12 bases lying between them. The CDR3 consists of 15 residues. Germline V lookup: CDR1 SGHTA, CDR2 FQGNSA. In the original analysis: The assay estimated nucleated cells by amplifying reference gene primers. Some clones are missing from TCRdb's copy, which holds only in-frame ones; the method was immunoSEQ multiplex PCR. Clone size and the V and J calls come from that table; the DNA yielded D and trimming. Among about 240,000 clones listed, about 86% were seen once. The origin of this receptor is a woman of 80 years or more with acute or convalescent COVID-19. The V call is TRBV7-2, the J call TRBJ1-2; possibly TRBD1 for D (6 bases). Sequencing input: peripheral blood. CDR3 nucleotide sequence: TGTGCCAGCAGCTTAGCCTGGCGGGGGCTCTATGGCTACACCTTC. Translating it yields CASSLAWRGLYGYTF.